This TCR beta chain derives from a study of blood T cell repertoires in COVID-19. Study information: The United States, Italy and Spain were the sources of the acute and convalescent COVID-19 samples.

Clones were sequenced by immunoSEQ multiplex PCR, and TCRdb holds only the in-frame ones, with some missing. The sample lists 65,000 to 85,000 clones, 80% to 90% seen once, with approximately 6.3% in the top ten. This CDR3 is built from 16 residues. J gave up 4 bases and V 2 bases, and 8 bases lay outside the gene matches. Per the germline V gene, CDR1 is MNHNY and CDR2 is SVGAGI (reference sequence). The chain couples TRBV6-6 to TRBJ1-5; 7 bases agree with TRBD1. The receptor comes from a man aged 80 or over with COVID-19, enrolled during active disease. The specimen was peripheral blood. CDR3 nucleotides: TGTGCCAGCAGTTACCAGGGACAGTGGAGAAATCAGCCCCAGCATTTT. It encodes CASSYQGQWRNQPQHF.